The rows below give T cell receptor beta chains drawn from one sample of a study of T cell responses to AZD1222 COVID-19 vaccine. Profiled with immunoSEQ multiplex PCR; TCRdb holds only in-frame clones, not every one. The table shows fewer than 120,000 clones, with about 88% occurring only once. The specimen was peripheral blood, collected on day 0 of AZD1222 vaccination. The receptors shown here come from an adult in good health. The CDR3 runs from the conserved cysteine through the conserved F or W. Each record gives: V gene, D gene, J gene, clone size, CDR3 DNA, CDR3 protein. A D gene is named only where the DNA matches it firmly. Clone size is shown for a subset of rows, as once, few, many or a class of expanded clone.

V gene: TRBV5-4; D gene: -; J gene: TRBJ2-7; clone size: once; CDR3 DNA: TGTGCCAGTAAGCTTGGTTTAGGGGCCAACTACGAGCAGTACTTC; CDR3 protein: CASKLGLGANYEQYF
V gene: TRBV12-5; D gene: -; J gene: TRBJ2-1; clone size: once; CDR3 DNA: TGTGCTATCGGTGGGAACACCGTCTTCTTC; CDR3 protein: CAIGGNTVFF
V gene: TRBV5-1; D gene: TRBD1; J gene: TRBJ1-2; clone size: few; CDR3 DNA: TGCGCCAGCAGCACGGGACAGGGATATGGCTACACCTTC; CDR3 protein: CASSTGQGYGYTF
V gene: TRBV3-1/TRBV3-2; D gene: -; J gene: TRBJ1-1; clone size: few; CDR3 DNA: TGTGCCAGCAGCCAAGACAGTCACACTGAAGCTTTCTTT; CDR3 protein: CASSQDSHTEAFF
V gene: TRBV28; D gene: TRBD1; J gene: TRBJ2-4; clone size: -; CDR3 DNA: TGTGCCAGCAGGACACAGGGGGCGGCCAAAAACATTCAGTACTTC; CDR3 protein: CASRTQGAAKNIQYF
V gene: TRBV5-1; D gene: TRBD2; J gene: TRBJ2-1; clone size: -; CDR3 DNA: TGCGCCAGCAGCTTGGTATCGGGAGGGTACAATGAGCAGTTCTTC; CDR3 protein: CASSLVSGGYNEQFF
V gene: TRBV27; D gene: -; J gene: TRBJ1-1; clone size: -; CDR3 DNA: TGTGCCAGCAGTTTACACAGGGAAGGGGGTGAAGCTTTCTTT; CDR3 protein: CASSLHREGGEAFF
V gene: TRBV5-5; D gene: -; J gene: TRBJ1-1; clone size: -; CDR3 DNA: TGTGCCAGCAGCCACGGGAGACGAAGCGGGGAAGCTTTCTTT; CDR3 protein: CASSHGRRSGEAFF
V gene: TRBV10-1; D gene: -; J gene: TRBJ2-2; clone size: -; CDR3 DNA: TGCGCCAGCAGTGAGTACGGTGACACCGGGGAGCTGTTTTTT; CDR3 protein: CASSEYGDTGELFF
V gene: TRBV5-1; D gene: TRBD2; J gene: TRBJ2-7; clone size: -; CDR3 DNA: TGCGCCAGCAGCTTCCAGCCTAGCGGGGGGTCCTACGAGCAGTACTTC; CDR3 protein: CASSFQPSGGSYEQYF
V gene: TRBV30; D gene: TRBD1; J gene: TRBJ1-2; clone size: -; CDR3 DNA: TGTGCCTGGATTGACAGGGGCGGCCGAAGTTATGGCTACACCTTC; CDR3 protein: CAWIDRGGRSYGYTF
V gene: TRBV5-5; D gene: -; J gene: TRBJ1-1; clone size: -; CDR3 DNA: TGTGCCAGCAGCTTGGTAGTCCTTGTGGGGGAAGCTTTCTTT; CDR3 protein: CASSLVVLVGEAFF
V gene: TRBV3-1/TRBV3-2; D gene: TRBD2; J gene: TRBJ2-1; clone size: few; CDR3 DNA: TGTGCCAGCAGCCCTCATAGCGGGGGGGCCTCGGTTGAGCAGTTCTTC; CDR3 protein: CASSPHSGGASVEQFF
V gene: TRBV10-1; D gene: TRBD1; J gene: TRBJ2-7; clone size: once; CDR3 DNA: TGCGCCAGCAGTGACTTGGGACAGGGCAGCCACGAGCAGTACTTC; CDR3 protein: CASSDLGQGSHEQYF
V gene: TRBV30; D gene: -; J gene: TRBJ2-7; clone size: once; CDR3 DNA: TGTGCCTGGAGTGTAGGAGCAACGAGCTCCTACGAGCAGTACTTC; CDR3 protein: CAWSVGATSSYEQYF
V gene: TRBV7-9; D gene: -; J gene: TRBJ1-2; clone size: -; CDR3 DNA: TGTGCCAGCAGCTTAGCGGTTGGCTATGGCTACACCTTC; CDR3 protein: CASSLAVGYGYTF
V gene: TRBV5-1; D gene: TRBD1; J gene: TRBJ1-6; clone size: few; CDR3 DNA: TGCGCCAGCAGCTTGGAATCGGGACAGGGAAGCTCACCCCTCCACTTT; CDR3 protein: CASSLESGQGSSPLHF
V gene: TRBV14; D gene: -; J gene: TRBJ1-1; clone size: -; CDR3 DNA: TGTGCCAGCCGAAGGGGAGATTTGAACACTGAAGCTTTCTTT; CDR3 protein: CASRRGDLNTEAFF
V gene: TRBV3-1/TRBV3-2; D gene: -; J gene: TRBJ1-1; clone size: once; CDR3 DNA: TGTGCCAGCAGCCAAGGATTTAGGATGAACACTGAAGCTTTCTTT; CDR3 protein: CASSQGFRMNTEAFF
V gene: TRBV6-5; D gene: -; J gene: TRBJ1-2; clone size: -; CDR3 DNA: TGTGCCAGCAGTTACGCGGGGGCCACCAGCTATGGCTACACCTTC; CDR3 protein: CASSYAGATSYGYTF
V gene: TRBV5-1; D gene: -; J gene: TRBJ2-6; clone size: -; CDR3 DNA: TGCGCCAGCAGCGAACCAACCGGAGCTGGGGCCAACGTCCTGACTTTC; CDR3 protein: CASSEPTGAGANVLTF
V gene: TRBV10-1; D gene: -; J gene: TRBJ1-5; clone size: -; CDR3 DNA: TGCGCCAGCAGTGATGGTCAGGGAATAGATCAGCCCCAGCATTTT; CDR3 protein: CASSDGQGIDQPQHF
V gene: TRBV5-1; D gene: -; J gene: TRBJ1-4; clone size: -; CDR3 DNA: TGCGCCAGCAGCCAGAGGGGGAGAGGGGGTGAAAAACTGTTTTTT; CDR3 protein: CASSQRGRGGEKLFF
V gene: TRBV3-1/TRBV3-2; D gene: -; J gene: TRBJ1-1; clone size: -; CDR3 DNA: TGTGCCAGCAGCCGGGACAACCTGAACACTGAAGCTTTCTTT; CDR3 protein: CASSRDNLNTEAFF
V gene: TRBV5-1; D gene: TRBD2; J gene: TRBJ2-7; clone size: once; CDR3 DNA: TGCGCCAGCCGCCAGGCGGGAGTTAATTTAGAGCAGTACTTC; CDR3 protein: CASRQAGVNLEQYF
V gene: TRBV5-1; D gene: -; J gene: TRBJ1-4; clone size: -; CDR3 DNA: TGCGCCAGCAGCTTGTCCCCCCAGGGAGTAAATGAAAAACTGTTTTTT; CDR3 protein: CASSLSPQGVNEKLFF
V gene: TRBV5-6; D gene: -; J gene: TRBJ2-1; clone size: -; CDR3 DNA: TGTGCCAGCAGCCCGCGTCTACATGAGCAGTTCTTC; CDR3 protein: CASSPRLHEQFF
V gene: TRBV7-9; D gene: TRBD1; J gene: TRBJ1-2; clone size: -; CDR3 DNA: TGTGCCAGCCCCTTCGAGCGAGGGGGCGCTTCGTCCGGCTACACCTTC; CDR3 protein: CASPFERGGASSGYTF
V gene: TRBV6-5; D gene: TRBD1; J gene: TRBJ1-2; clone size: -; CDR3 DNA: TGTGCCAGCAGGGCTCCGGGACAGGGGAACTATGGCTACACCTTC; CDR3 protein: CASRAPGQGNYGYTF